Following are 31 T cell receptor beta chains from one sample sequenced in a study of early T cells in non-severe SARS-CoV-2 infection. In TCRdb, the 5' RACE reads were re-called with MiXCR into one record per CDR3 protein. The sample contains 95,000 to 150,000 distinct CDR3 sequences, under 15% of which appear only once. The sample was whole blood. The receptor set was obtained from an adult who was a healthcare worker with PCR-confirmed SARS-CoV-2 infection or an uninfected control (not recorded which).

The chain couples TRBV2 to TRBJ2-7, with a tentative D call TRBD1 (5 bases). The CDR3 runs 15 residues. Germline lookup yields CDR1 SNHLY and CDR2 FYNNEI. The ends were cut back, 6 bases at V and 0 bases at J, with 15 bases in the middle. The CDR3 bases are TGTGCCAGCAGGTTGGACATACTGAGCTCCTACGAGCAGTACTTC. The encoded protein is CASRLDILSSYEQYF.

The rearrangement joins TRBV19 to TRBJ1-4; TRBD1 might be the D (6 bases). Trimming pared 4 bases from V and 7 bases from J, leaving 16 bases between. The CDR3 runs 15 residues. The V gene's germline CDR1 is LNHDA and CDR2 SQIVND (reference sequence). CDR3 sequence: CASSTARGAAEKLFF. CDR3 nucleotides: TGTGCCAGTAGTACCGCCCGGGGGGCGGCTGAAAAACTGTTTTTT.

The table lists this clonotype with a few counts. The J gene is TRBJ2-2, the V gene TRBV12-3 or TRBV12-4, with D unclear. With 2 bases removed from V and 7 bases from J, the gap between germline ends came to 17 bases. The CDR3 extends over 16 amino acids. DNA for the CDR3: TGTGCCAGCAGTTTATCCCAGACAACCGTAAGCGGGGAGCTGTTTTTT. This sequence encodes CASSLSQTTVSGELFF.

The chain joins TRBV7-9 to TRBJ2-1; 10 bases align to TRBD2. Trimming cost V 5 bases and J 7 bases; bases outside gene matches: 23. The CDR3 contains 20 residues. Germline V gene data show CDR1 as SEHNR and CDR2 as FQNEAQ (reference sequence). CDR3 nucleotides: TGTGCCAGCAGCCCTCCCGACAGGAAGGTTAAGCGGGGGGGTATAAATGAGCAGTTCTTC. The encoded protein is CASSPPDRKVKRGGINEQFF.

There are a few counts of this clonotype. J is TRBJ2-1 and V is TRBV15; D perhaps matches TRBD1 (5 bases). Germline CDR1 reads LNHNV; CDR2 reads YYDKDF (reference sequence). V was shortened by 0 bases and J by 9 bases, with 12 bases between the two germline ends. This CDR3 has 14 residues. In DNA, the CDR3 is TGTGCCACCAGCAGAGACAGGACACATAGTGAGCAGTTCTTC. The encoded protein is CATSRDRTHSEQFF. The variable domain in full, completed from reference TRBV15 and TRBJ2-1, reads DAMVIQNPRYQVTQFGKPVTLSCSQTLNHNVMYWYQQKSSQAPKLLFHYYDKDFNNEADTPDNFQSRRPNTSFCFLDIRSPGLGDTAMYLCATSRDRTHSEQFFGPGTRLTVL.

This clonotype was detected a few times. The chain has TRBV6-4 and TRBJ1-4; D gene ambiguous. The V end lost 10 bases, the J end lost 6 bases, and 27 bases lay between the germline ends. Per the germline V gene, CDR1 is MRHNA and CDR2 is SNTAGT. This CDR3 spans 17 amino acids. The CDR3 loop is CATHKINPSVKDEKLFF. The CDR3 bases are TGTGCCACCCACAAGATTAACCCCTCTGTTAAGGATGAAAAACTGTTTTTT.

The chain recombines TRBV7-8 with TRBJ1-3; D gene ambiguous. Germline V gives CDR1 SGHVS, CDR2 FQNEAQ. V was trimmed by 2 bases and J by 0 bases, leaving 11 bases between them. The CDR3 totals 16 residues. CDR3 in amino acids: CASSLMAAGSGNTIYF. CDR3 coding DNA: TGTGCCAGCAGCTTAATGGCGGCCGGCTCTGGAAACACCATATATTTT.

In its sample, this clonotype was seen a few times. The chain joins TRBV10-1 to TRBJ1-6; no definite D call. With 8 bases removed from V and 4 bases from J, the gap between germline ends came to 3 bases. Germline assignment: CDR1 WNHNN and CDR2 SYGVQD (reference sequence). The CDR3 spans 11 residues. The CDR3 protein is CASHYNSPLHF. For the CDR3, the DNA is TGCGCCAGCCATTATAATTCACCCCTCCACTTT.

This clonotype was detected ten times or more. V usage is TRBV20-1 and J usage is TRBJ1-4, with D possibly matching TRBD1 (5 bases). V was clipped by 6 bases and J by 10 bases, with 24 bases between them. This CDR3 region has 15 residues. The germline V gene has CDR1 DFQATT and CDR2 SNEGSKA (reference sequence). The CDR3: CSASTGQGGGGKLFF. For the CDR3, the DNA is TGCAGTGCATCGACCGGGCAGGGAGGCGGCGGAAAACTGTTTTTT.

This clonotype was found a few times. This chain joins TRBV5-6 and TRBJ2-1; no reliable D call. This CDR3 is built from 15 residues. V lost 3 bases and J 0 bases, leaving 10 bases between the germline ends. The germline CDR1 and CDR2 sequences are SGHDT and YYEEEE. The CDR3 spells CASSWSPSSYNEQFF. CDR3 DNA sequence: TGTGCCAGCAGCTGGTCGCCAAGCTCCTACAATGAGCAGTTCTTC. Combining the CDR3 with reference TRBV5-6 and TRBJ2-1 gives the whole variable domain DAGVTQSPTHLIKTRGQQVTLRCSPKSGHDTVSWYQQALGQGPQFIFQYYEEEERQRGNFPDRFSGHQFPNYSSELNVNALLLGDSALYLCASSWSPSSYNEQFFGPGTRLTVL.

This clonotype was found many times. The V and J genes are TRBV14 and TRBJ1-6; D gene unclear. The germline gives CDR1 SGHDN, CDR2 FVKESK. This CDR3 region has 13 residues. Between the trimmed V and J ends, which lost 1 base and 10 bases, there was a span of 8 bases. CDR3 sequence reads: CASSQGVGSPLHF. The CDR3 DNA sequence: TGTGCCAGCAGCCAAGGGGTAGGATCACCCCTCCACTTT. The full variable domain, with the rest looked up from reference TRBV14 and TRBJ1-6, is EAGVTQFPSHSVIEKGQTVTLRCDPISGHDNLYWYRRVMGKEIKFLLHFVKESKQDESGMPNNRFLAERTGGTYSTLKVQPAELEDSGVYFCASSQGVGSPLHFGNGTRLTVT.

The chain employs TRBV7-9 and TRBJ2-2, with D perhaps given as TRBD1 or TRBD2 (5 bases each). With 4 bases removed from V and 0 bases from J, the gap between germline ends came to 9 bases. Germline CDR1 and CDR2: SEHNR and FQNEAQ (reference sequence). CDR3 length equals 15 residues. CDR3 protein: CASSWGRANTGELFF. CDR3 nucleotide sequence: TGTGCCAGCAGCTGGGGACGTGCGAACACCGGGGAGCTGTTTTTT. Based on the CDR3 plus reference TRBV7-9 and TRBJ2-2, the full variable domain is DTGVSQNPRHKITKRGQNVTFRCDPISEHNRLYWYRQTLGQGPEFLTYFQNEAQLEKSRLLSDRFSAERPKGSFSTLEIQRTEQGDSAMYLCASSWGRANTGELFFGEGSRLTVL.

The table lists this clonotype with a few counts. The V gene is TRBV20-1, the J gene TRBJ1-4; unclear D gene. V was trimmed by 5 bases and J by 1 base, leaving 8 bases between them. Germline loops: CDR1 DFQATT, CDR2 SNEGSKA (reference sequence). The CDR3 has 13 amino acids. The CDR3 nucleotides are TGCAGTGCTCCCAACAAAACTAATGAAAAACTGTTTTTT. It encodes CSAPNKTNEKLFF.

This clonotype has just a few counts. The J gene is TRBJ2-7, the V gene TRBV11-2; no clear D. The CDR3 spans 14 residues. The germline V gene has CDR1 SGHAT and CDR2 FQNNGV. V was shortened by 4 bases and J by 7 bases, with 17 bases between the two germline ends. Written as DNA, the CDR3 is TGTGCCAGCAGCTCCCCCCGCGCAGTCCGGGAGCAGTACTTC. Its translation is CASSSPRAVREQYF.

This clonotype came up a few times. This chain links TRBV20-1 with TRBJ2-3; 7 nucleotides agree with TRBD2. This CDR3 has 14 residues. Losses at the gene ends were 6 bases for V and 4 bases for J; bases not matched to a gene: 10. The germline gives CDR1 DFQATT, CDR2 SNEGSKA (reference sequence). CDR3 in amino acids: CSANPAGNADTQYF. The DNA for the CDR3 is TGCAGTGCCAACCCAGCGGGGAATGCAGATACGCAGTATTTT.

The chain links TRBV12-5 to TRBJ1-6, with no clear D. V was trimmed by 5 bases and J by 10 bases, leaving 9 bases between them. The CDR3 covers 12 residues. Per the germline V gene, CDR1 is LGHNT and CDR2 is FRNRAP. CDR3 DNA sequence: TGTGCTAGTGGTCCCAGCACGTCACCCCTCCACTTT. Its protein product is CASGPSTSPLHF.

This clonotype was observed a few times. The rearrangement joins TRBV20-1 to TRBJ1-6; perhaps TRBD1 as D (5 bases). V shed 8 bases and J shed 5 bases, with 10 bases lying between them. This CDR3 is built from 12 residues. Germline loops: CDR1 DFQATT, CDR2 SNEGSKA (reference sequence). CDR3 amino acids: CSSGGNNSPLHF. In DNA form, the CDR3 reads TGCAGTAGCGGGGGGAATAATTCACCCCTCCACTTT.

V and J are TRBV7-9 and TRBJ2-2; TRBD1 might be the D (6 bases). CDR3 length: 13 residues. In germline, CDR1 is SEHNR, CDR2 FQNEAQ (reference sequence). The ends were cut back, 4 bases at V and 9 bases at J, with 12 bases in the middle. CDR3: CASSWDTHWELFF. In nucleotides, the CDR3 is TGTGCCAGCAGCTGGGACACCCACTGGGAGCTGTTTTTT. The full variable domain, rest sourced from reference TRBV7-9 and TRBJ2-2, is DTGVSQNPRHKITKRGQNVTFRCDPISEHNRLYWYRQTLGQGPEFLTYFQNEAQLEKSRLLSDRFSAERPKGSFSTLEIQRTEQGDSAMYLCASSWDTHWELFFGEGSRLTVL.

This chain links TRBV5-1 with TRBJ1-2, with a tentative D call TRBD1 (6 bases). The germline CDR1 and CDR2 sequences are SGHRS and YFSETQ. V lost 0 bases, J lost 2 bases, and 11 bases lay in between. The length of the CDR3 is 15 residues. CDR3 loop: CASSLAKGENYGYTF. The CDR3 DNA is TGCGCCAGCAGCTTGGCGAAGGGGGAGAACTATGGCTACACCTTC.

This rearrangement joins TRBV7-9 to TRBJ1-6, with D unclear. Germline values: CDR1 SEHNR, CDR2 FQNEAQ (reference sequence). The CDR3 loop spans 15 amino acids. V shed 1 base and J shed 0 bases, with 4 bases lying between them. DNA for the CDR3: TGTGCCAGCAGCTTAGGGTACTCCTATAATTCACCCCTCCACTTT. Protein product: CASSLGYSYNSPLHF.

This clonotype was seen only a few times. This chain uses TRBV5-1 with TRBJ2-1; 7 bases agree with TRBD2. V lost 4 bases to trimming and J lost 9 bases; unmatched junction nucleotides: 4. Germline loops: CDR1 SGHRS, CDR2 YFSETQ. This CDR3 has 12 residues. CDR3 bases: TGCGCCAGCAGCGCGGGGGTGGTTGAGCAGTTCTTC. Translation: CASSAGVVEQFF. The complete variable domain, with remaining parts taken from reference TRBV5-1 and TRBJ2-1, reads KAGVTQTPRYLIKTRGQQVTLSCSPISGHRSVSWYQQTPGQGLQFLFEYFSETQRNKGNFPGRFSGRQFSNSRSEMNVSTLELGDSALYLCASSAGVVEQFFGPGTRLTVL.

The chain employs TRBV20-1 and TRBJ2-7, with 14 bases aligning to TRBD2. The CDR3 has 16 amino acids. CDR1 and CDR2 from the germline V gene are DFQATT and SNEGSKA (reference sequence). The junction had 7 bases not matched to a gene; V was cut back by 1 base and J by 5 bases. CDR3 sequence: CSARGTSGGTPDEQYF. In DNA, the CDR3 is TGCAGTGCTAGAGGGACTAGCGGGGGGACCCCCGACGAGCAGTACTTC.

This clonotype came up a few times. V is TRBV18 and J is TRBJ2-1; D gene ambiguous. The CDR3 is 14 residues long. V lost 0 bases and J lost 7, with 10 bases in between. Germline lookup yields CDR1 KGHSH and CDR2 LQKENI. The CDR3 region has the DNA TGTGCCAGCTCACCACCAACAGTTTGGAATGAGCAGTTCTTC. It translates to CASSPPTVWNEQFF.

The chain uses TRBV7-8 and TRBJ1-1, with 8 nucleotides matching TRBD1. Trimming took 3 bases from V and 12 from J; bases not matched to a gene: 9. The CDR3 is 13 amino acids. Germline V gene sequence: CDR1 SGHVS, CDR2 FQNEAQ. CDR3 sequence: CASSFPGGRGTFF. CDR3 DNA sequence: TGTGCCAGCAGCTTCCCAGGGGGCCGAGGAACTTTCTTT.

J is TRBJ2-5 and V is TRBV29-1; D might be TRBD2 (5 bases). This CDR3 comprises 12 residues. Trimming shortened V by 4 bases and J by 5 bases, and 11 bases separated the two germline ends. CDR1 and CDR2 from the germline V gene are SQVTM and ANQGSEA. CDR3 region: CSVGEGTETQYF. CDR3 nucleotide sequence: TGCAGCGTTGGTGAGGGAACGGAGACCCAGTACTTC.

V gene TRBV7-2 combines with J gene TRBJ2-4; D is uncertain. The CDR3 has 14 residues. The V gene's germline CDR1 is SGHTA and CDR2 FQGNSA. The ends were cut back, 1 base at V and 2 bases at J, with 6 bases in the middle. CDR3 protein: CASSLGQTKNIQYF. The DNA for the CDR3 is TGTGCCAGCAGCTTAGGCCAGACCAAAAACATTCAGTACTTC.

The chain employs TRBV20-1 and TRBJ2-7, with D tentatively TRBD1 (6 bases). Trimming removed 5 bases from V and 6 bases from J, with 11 bases in between. The CDR3 sequence is 11 residues long. The germline gives CDR1 DFQATT, CDR2 SNEGSKA (reference sequence). The CDR3 DNA reads as TGCAGTGCTTACAGGGATCTCGAGCAGTACTTC. Its translation is CSAYRDLEQYF.

The genes are TRBV7-3 and TRBJ2-2; D not certain. This CDR3 region has 16 residues. CDR1 is SGHTA, CDR2 FQGTGA, per germline. Trimming pared 3 bases from V and 6 bases from J, leaving 17 bases between. The CDR3 bases are TGTGCCAGCAGCTTTAACGGAATGGGATTGGCCGGGGAGCTGTTTTTT. Its translation: CASSFNGMGLAGELFF.

This clonotype was seen repeatedly, ten times or more. The chain employs TRBV5-6 and TRBJ1-2; possibly TRBD1 for D (5 bases). The length of the CDR3 is 14 residues. The V and J ends lost 5 bases and 8 bases respectively, with 19 bases between them. Germline loops: CDR1 SGHDT, CDR2 YYEEEE. The CDR3 reads CASRTLGEKGGYTF. Written as DNA, the CDR3 is TGTGCCAGCAGGACATTGGGGGAGAAGGGCGGCTACACCTTC.

This chain joins TRBV20-1 and TRBJ2-1, with 16 bases matching TRBD2. Germline assignment: CDR1 DFQATT and CDR2 SNEGSKA (reference sequence). CDR3 size: 20 residues. Trimming removed 1 base from V and 5 bases from J; junction bases left unmatched: 14. The CDR3: CSARATPGLAGGMRDNEQFF. The CDR3 nucleotides are TGCAGTGCTAGAGCGACCCCGGGACTAGCGGGGGGGATGAGGGACAATGAGCAGTTCTTC.

Only a few counts were recorded for this clonotype. The rearrangement uses TRBV12-3 or TRBV12-4 and TRBJ2-7; tentative D call: TRBD1 (5 bases). V gave up 7 bases and J gave up 4 bases, with 14 bases separating them. The CDR3 is 13 amino acids. The CDR3 sequence is CASTFLSGYEQYF. The DNA of the CDR3 is TGTGCCAGCACCTTCCTATCAGGGTACGAGCAGTACTTC.